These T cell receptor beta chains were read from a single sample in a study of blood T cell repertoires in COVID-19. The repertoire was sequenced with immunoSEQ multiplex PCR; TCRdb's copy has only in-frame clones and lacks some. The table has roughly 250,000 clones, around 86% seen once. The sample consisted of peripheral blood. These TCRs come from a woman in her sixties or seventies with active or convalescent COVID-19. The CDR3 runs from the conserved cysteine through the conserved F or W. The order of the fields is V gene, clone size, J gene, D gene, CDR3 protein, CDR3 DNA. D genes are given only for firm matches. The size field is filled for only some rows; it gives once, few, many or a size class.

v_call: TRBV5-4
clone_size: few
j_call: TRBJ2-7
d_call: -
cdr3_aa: CASSIGQTSSYEQYF
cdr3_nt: TGTGCCAGCAGCATAGGACAGACGAGCTCCTACGAGCAGTACTTC

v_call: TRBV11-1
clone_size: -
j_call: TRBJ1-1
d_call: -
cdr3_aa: CASSRQVSNTEAFF
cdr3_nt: TGTGCCAGCAGCCGACAGGTTTCGAACACTGAAGCTTTCTTT

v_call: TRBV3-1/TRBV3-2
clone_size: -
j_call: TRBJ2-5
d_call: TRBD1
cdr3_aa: CASSQRGTAKETQYF
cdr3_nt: TGTGCCAGCAGCCAACGTGGGACAGCGAAAGAGACCCAGTACTTC

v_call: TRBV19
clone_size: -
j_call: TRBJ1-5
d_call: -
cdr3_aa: CASSTGQINQPQHF
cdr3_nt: TGTGCCAGTAGTACCGGACAAATCAATCAGCCCCAGCATTTT

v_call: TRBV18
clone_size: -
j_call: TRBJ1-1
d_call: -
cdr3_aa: CASSPGVTEAFF
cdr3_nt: TGTGCCAGCTCACCCGGTGTAACTGAAGCTTTCTTT

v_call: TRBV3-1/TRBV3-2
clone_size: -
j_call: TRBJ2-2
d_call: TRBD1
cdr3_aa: CASSQSQSTGRYTGELFF
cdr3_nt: TGTGCCAGCAGCCAAAGCCAATCGACAGGGAGATACACCGGGGAGCTGTTTTTT

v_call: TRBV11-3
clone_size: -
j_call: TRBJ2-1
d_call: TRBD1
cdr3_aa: CASSLAPGQKQFF
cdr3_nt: TGTGCCAGCAGCTTAGCCCCGGGACAGAAGCAGTTCTTC

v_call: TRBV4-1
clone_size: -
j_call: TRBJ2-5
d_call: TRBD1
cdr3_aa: CASSRGGTGNQETQYF
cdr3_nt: TGCGCCAGCAGCCGTGGCGGGACAGGGAACCAAGAGACCCAGTACTTC

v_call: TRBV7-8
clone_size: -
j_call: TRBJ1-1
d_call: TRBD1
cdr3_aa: CASSLVRGRDTEAFF
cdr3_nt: TGTGCCAGCAGCTTAGTCAGGGGGCGCGACACTGAAGCTTTCTTT

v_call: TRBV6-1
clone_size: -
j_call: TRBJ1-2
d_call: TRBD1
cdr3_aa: CASSEGTGAPYGYTF
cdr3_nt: TGTGCCAGCAGTGAAGGGACAGGGGCGCCCTATGGCTACACCTTC

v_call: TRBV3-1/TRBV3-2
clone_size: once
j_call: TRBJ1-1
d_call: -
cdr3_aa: CASRLSDGGVYTEAFF
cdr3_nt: TGTGCCAGCAGGTTAAGTGACGGGGGGGTTTACACTGAAGCTTTCTTT

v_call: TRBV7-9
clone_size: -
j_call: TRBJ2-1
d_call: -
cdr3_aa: CASSLGARGRYNEQFF
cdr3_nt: TGTGCCAGCAGCTTAGGTGCCAGGGGCCGGTACAATGAGCAGTTCTTC

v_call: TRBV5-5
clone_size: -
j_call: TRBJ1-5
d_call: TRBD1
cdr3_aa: CASTLTGGRRQPQHF
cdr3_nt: TGTGCCAGCACCCTGACAGGGGGCCGGCGTCAGCCCCAGCATTTT